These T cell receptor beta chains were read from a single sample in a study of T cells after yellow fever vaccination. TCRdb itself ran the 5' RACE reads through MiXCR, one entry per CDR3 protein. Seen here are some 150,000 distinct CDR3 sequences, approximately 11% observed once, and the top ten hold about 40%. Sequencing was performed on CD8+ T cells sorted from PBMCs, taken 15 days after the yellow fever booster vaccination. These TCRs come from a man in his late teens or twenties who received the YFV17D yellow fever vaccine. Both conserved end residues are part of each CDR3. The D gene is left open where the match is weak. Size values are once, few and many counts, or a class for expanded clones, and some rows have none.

TGCGCCAGCAGCCAAGGGCCGGGACAGGGGGGCACAGATACGCAGTATTTT CASSQGPGQGGTDTQYF TRBV4-1 TRBD1 TRBJ2-3 few
TGTGCCAGCAGTTTCCCACCCGGGTTCGTAGATGATACGCAGTATTTT CASSFPPGFVDDTQYF TRBV12-3/TRBV12-4 - TRBJ2-3 -
TGTGCCAGCAGCTTATATAGCGGGGGGTACTCCTACAATGAGCAGTTCTTC CASSLYSGGYSYNEQFF TRBV7-9 TRBD2 TRBJ2-1 -
TGTGCCAGCAGCCAGATCGCAATGGGCAGACAGCCGGACACTGAAGCTTTCTTT CASSQIAMGRQPDTEAFF TRBV4-2 - TRBJ1-1 few
TGTGCCAGCAGTTATGGGACAGCCACCGGGGAGCTGTTTTTT CASSYGTATGELFF TRBV6-5 TRBD1 TRBJ2-2 few
TGTGCCAGCAGTTCATTTTGGGGGCAAACAGGGATCGGCGAGCAGTACTTC CASSSFWGQTGIGEQYF TRBV12-3/TRBV12-4 - TRBJ2-7 -
TGCGCCAGCAGCCAAGAGAGGGGCTGGGATGGCTACACCTTC CASSQERGWDGYTF TRBV4-1 - TRBJ1-2 -
TGTGCCAGTGGCCCCTCAGGGGGATTTCAGCCCCAGCATTTT CASGPSGGFQPQHF TRBV19 TRBD1 TRBJ1-5 few
TGTGCCAGCAGCTTCCTGGGAAACAATGAGCAGTTCTTC CASSFLGNNEQFF TRBV7-8 - TRBJ2-1 -
TGCGCCAGCAGCTTGGGTATGACAGTATATGAAAAACTGTTTTTT CASSLGMTVYEKLFF TRBV5-1 - TRBJ1-4 once
TGTGCCAGCAGTCAAGGGGCTAGCGGGACACAAGAGACCCAGTACTTC CASSQGASGTQETQYF TRBV7-9 TRBD2 TRBJ2-5 -
TGCAGTGCTAGACAGGAATACACCGGGGAGCTGTTTTTT CSARQEYTGELFF TRBV20-1 - TRBJ2-2 few
TGTGCCAGCAGCCAAGGGACATCCACTCAGCCCCAGCATTTT CASSQGTSTQPQHF TRBV11-1 - TRBJ1-5 few
TGTGCCAGCAGCTTAGGGGGCAGCTCGTACCAAGAGACCCAGTACTTC CASSLGGSSYQETQYF TRBV11-2 - TRBJ2-5 few